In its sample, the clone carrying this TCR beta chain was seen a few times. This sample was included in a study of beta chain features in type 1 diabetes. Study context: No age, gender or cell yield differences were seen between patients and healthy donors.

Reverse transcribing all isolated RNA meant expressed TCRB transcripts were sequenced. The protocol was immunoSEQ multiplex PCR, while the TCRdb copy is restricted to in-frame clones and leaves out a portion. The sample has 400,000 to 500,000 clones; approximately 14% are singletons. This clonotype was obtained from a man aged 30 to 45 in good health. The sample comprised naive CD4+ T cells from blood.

Here the CDR3 DNA reads TGCGCCAGCAGCCAAGGACGGAGCTCCTACAATGAGCAGTTCTTC. It is translated as CASSQGRSSYNEQFF. The V and J genes are TRBV4-3 and TRBJ2-1; D uncertain. The V end was cut by 1 base, the J end by 0 bases, with 7 bases between. Germline loops: CDR1 LGHNA, CDR2 YSLEER. CDR3 length: 15 amino acids.